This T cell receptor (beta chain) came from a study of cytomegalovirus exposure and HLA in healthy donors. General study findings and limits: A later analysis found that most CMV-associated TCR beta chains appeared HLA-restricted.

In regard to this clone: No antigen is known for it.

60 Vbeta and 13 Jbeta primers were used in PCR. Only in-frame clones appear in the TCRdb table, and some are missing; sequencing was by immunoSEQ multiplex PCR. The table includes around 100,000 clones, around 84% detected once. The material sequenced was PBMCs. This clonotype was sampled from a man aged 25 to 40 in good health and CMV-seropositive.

The CDR3 region is CASSVVWTIISNQPQHF. The CDR3 DNA sequence: TGTGCCAGCAGTGTTGTCTGGACAATCATTAGCAATCAGCCCCAGCATTTT. This chain connects TRBV6-1 to TRBJ1-5, with D perhaps TRBD1 (5 bases). From germline, CDR1 is MNHNS and CDR2 SASEGT. The CDR3 length is 17 residues. Trimming shortened V by 4 bases and J by 0 bases, and 16 bases separated the two germline ends.